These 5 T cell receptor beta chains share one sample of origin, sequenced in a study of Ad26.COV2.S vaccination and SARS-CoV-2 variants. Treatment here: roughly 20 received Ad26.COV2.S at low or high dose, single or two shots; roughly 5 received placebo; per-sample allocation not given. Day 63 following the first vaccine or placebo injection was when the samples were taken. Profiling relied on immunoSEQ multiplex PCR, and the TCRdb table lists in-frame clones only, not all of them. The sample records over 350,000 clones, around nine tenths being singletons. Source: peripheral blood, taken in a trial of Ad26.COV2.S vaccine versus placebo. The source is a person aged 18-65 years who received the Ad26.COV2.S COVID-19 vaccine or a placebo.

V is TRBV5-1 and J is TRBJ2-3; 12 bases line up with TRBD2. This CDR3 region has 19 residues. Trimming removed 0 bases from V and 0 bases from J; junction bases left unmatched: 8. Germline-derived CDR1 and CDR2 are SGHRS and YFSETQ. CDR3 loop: CASSLVASGRASSTDTQYF. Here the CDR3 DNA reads TGCGCCAGCAGCTTGGTTGCTAGCGGGAGGGCGTCTAGCACAGATACGCAGTATTTT.

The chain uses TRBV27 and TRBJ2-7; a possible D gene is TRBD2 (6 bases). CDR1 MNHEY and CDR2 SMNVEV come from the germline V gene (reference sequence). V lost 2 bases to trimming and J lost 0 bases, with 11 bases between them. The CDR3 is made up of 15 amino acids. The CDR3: CASSLIGGTSYEQYF. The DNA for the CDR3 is TGTGCCAGCAGTTTAATCGGCGGGACCTCCTACGAGCAGTACTTC.

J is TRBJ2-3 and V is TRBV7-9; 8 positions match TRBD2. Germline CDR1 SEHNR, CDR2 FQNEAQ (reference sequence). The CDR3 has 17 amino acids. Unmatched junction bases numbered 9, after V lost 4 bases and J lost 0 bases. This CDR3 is CASSSYGSGDSTDTQYF. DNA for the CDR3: TGTGCCAGCAGCTCGTATGGTAGCGGGGATAGCACAGATACGCAGTATTTT.

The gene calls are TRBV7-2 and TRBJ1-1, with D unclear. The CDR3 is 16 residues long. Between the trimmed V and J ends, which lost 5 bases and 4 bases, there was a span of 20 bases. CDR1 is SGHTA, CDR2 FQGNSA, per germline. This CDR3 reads CASSHGREGGSTEAFF. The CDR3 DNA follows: TGTGCCAGCAGCCACGGGCGGGAGGGAGGTAGCACTGAAGCTTTCTTT.

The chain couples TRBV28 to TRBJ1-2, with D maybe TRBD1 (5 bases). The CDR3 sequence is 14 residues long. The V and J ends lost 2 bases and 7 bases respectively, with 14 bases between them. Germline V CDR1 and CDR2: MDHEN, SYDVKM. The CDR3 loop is CASSLPYRDGGYTF. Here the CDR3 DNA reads TGTGCCAGCAGTTTACCATACCGGGACGGTGGCTACACCTTC.